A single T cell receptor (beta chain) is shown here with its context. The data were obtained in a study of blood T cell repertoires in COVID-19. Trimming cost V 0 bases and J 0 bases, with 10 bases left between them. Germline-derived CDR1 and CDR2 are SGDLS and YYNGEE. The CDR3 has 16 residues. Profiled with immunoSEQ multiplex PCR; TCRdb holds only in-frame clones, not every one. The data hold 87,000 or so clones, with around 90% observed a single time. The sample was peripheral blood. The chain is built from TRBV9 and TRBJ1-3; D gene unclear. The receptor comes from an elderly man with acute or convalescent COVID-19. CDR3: CASSVDPESSGNTIYF. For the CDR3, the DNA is TGTGCCAGCAGCGTAGATCCGGAGAGCTCTGGAAACACCATATATTTT.